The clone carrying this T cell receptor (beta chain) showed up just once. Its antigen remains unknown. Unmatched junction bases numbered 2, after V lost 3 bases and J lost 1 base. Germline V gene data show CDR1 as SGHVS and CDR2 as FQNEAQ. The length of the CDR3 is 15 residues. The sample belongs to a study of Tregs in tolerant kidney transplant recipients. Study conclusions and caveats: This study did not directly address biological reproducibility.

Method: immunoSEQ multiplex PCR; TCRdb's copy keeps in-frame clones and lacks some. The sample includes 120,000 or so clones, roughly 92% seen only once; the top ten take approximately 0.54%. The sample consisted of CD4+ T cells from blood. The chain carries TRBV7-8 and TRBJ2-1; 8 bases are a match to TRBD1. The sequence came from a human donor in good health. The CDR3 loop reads CASSLNRGSYNEQFF. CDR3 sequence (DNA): TGTGCCAGCAGCTTGAACAGGGGGTCCTACAATGAGCAGTTCTTC. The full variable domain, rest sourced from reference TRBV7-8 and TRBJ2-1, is GAGVSQSPRYKVAKRGQDVALRCDPISGHVSLFWYQQALGQGPEFLTYFQNEAQLDKSGLPSDRFFAERPEGSVSTLKIQRTQQEDSAVYLCASSLNRGSYNEQFFGPGTRLTVL.